The following is a T cell receptor beta chain sequence with its context. The antigen remains undetermined. With 5 bases removed from V and 2 bases from J, the gap between germline ends came to 19 bases. The CDR3 loop spans 17 amino acids. MiXCR, applied by TCRdb to the reads, yields one record per CDR3 protein. Counted here are over 95,000 distinct CDR3 sequences, around 30% occurring once; the ten biggest clones make up 40% to 45%. This specimen belongs to a study of T cell repertoires in cytomegalovirus infection. Across the study: The authors used CMV epitopes that were HLA-C-restricted (recently identified) and HLA-B-restricted (well studied).

The chain is built from TRBV12-3 or TRBV12-4 and TRBJ2-1; D may be TRBD2 (5 bases). The specimen was CD8+ T cells from cultured PBMCs, collected from culture after CMV antigen stimulation. This receptor was identified in a human donor in good health (CMV status not recorded). Some clones in this sample may be carry-over from other donors' samples. The CDR3 DNA follows: TGTGCCAGCAGTCCTATAGGACGACTAATAGCCTACAATGAGCAGTTCTTC. It specifies CASSPIGRLIAYNEQFF.